This T cell receptor beta chain was captured in a study of blood T cell repertoires in COVID-19. In the study overall: Donors in the United States, Italy and Spain gave samples during acute or convalescent COVID-19. T cells, B-cell-depleted T cells, or PBMCs supplied cDNA or gDNA.

Living in 24 US areas, the participants were between roughly 18 and 95 years of age. Donors in Cohort 3 counted as recovered after two negative PCRs, clearance, or symptom resolution. Data came from immunoSEQ multiplex PCR; TCRdb stores just in-frame clones and leaves some out. Altogether 300,000 or so clones are present, more than 75% being singletons, with the ten largest covering 0.9% to 1.2%. The CDR3 has 16 amino acids. From germline, CDR1 is KGHDR and CDR2 SFDVKD. The germline V and J ends were trimmed by 7 bases and 1 base, with 17 bases remaining between them. This TCR was recovered from a young woman who had recovered from COVID-19. This chain uses TRBV24-1 with TRBJ2-3; D is perhaps TRBD1 (6 bases). Sequenced: PBMCs or T cells enriched from blood (not recorded which). The CDR3 nucleotides are TGTGCCACCAGAGACCCAGGGGAAGGTGGCACAGATACGCAGTATTTT. Translation: CATRDPGEGGTDTQYF.